This TCR beta chain was obtained from a study of Ad26.COV2.S vaccination and SARS-CoV-2 variants. Noted treatment: 15 to 20 received Ad26.COV2.S at low or high dose, single or two shots; about five received placebo; per-sample allocation not given. Each sample was drawn 63 days after the first injection (of vaccine or placebo). Germline V lookup: CDR1 LGHNT, CDR2 FRNRAP. The V gene end was trimmed by 5 bases and the J gene end by 3 bases; junction bases not matched to a gene: 5. The CDR3 consists of 14 residues. This clone was detected only once. The table came from immunoSEQ multiplex PCR; TCRdb's copy has only in-frame clones and leaves some out. The data contain about 250,000 clones, approximately 90% of them singletons.

This rearrangement joins TRBV12-5 to TRBJ2-5; the match to TRBD2 covers 8 bases. Here the sequenced sample was peripheral blood, taken in a trial of Ad26.COV2.S vaccine versus placebo. The receptor was derived from a person aged 18-60 years who received the Ad26.COV2.S COVID-19 vaccine or a placebo. The CDR3 region has the DNA TGTGCTAGTGGTCCCGGGAGGGGCGAAGAGACCCAGTACTTC. Amino acids: CASGPGRGEETQYF.